The 8 T cell receptor beta chains below were found in one sample sequenced in a study of radiation and T cells in renal cell carcinoma. Time point defined: blood 4 weeks post-SBRT, at nephrectomy. As for treatment: 15 Gy SBRT to primary tumor, nephrectomy 4 weeks later. Some clones are missing from TCRdb's copy, which holds only in-frame ones; the method was immunoSEQ multiplex PCR. The table has 150,000 to 200,000 clones, 88% seen once. The specimen comprised blood, sampled from a patient whose treatment included radiotherapy and nephrectomy. These receptors were taken from a woman aged 50 to 60 with renal cell carcinoma.

The V and J genes are TRBV30 and TRBJ2-2; TRBD2 is a possible D gene (5 bases). The ends were cut back, 1 base at V and 5 bases at J, with 11 bases in the middle. Germline CDR1 is GTSNPN and CDR2 is SVGIG (reference sequence). The CDR3 extends over 14 amino acids. Written as DNA, the CDR3 is TGTGCCTGGAGTGATAAAGGCGGGACCGGGGAGCTGTTTTTT. Residues: CAWSDKGGTGELFF.

This clone has just a few counts. The chain carries TRBV19 and TRBJ1-1; no reliable D call. This CDR3 is 14 amino acids long. Trimming stripped 4 bases from V and 0 bases from J, with 9 bases between. Germline V gene sequence: CDR1 LNHDA, CDR2 SQIVND (reference sequence). The CDR3 loop reads CASSTRLMNTEAFF. As DNA, the CDR3 is TGTGCCAGTAGTACCCGACTGATGAACACTGAAGCTTTCTTT.

The V gene is TRBV2, the J gene TRBJ2-1; possible D gene TRBD2, 5 bases. Per germline, CDR1 SNHLY and CDR2 FYNNEI. Trimming took 4 bases from V and 7 from J, leaving 11 bases between them. The CDR3 loop spans 13 amino acids. CDR3 sequence (DNA): TGTGCCAGCAGTGCAGGACTTACGAATGAGCAGTTCTTC. It yields the protein CASSAGLTNEQFF.

The V call is TRBV30, the J call TRBJ1-3; D is perhaps TRBD1 (5 bases). The germline CDR1 and CDR2 sequences are GTSNPN and SVGIG (reference sequence). V dropped 5 bases and J dropped 0 bases, with 11 bases sitting between them. CDR3 length: 14 amino acids. CDR3 loop: CAWGGVDSGNTIYF. The CDR3 coding sequence is TGTGCCTGGGGAGGGGTCGACTCTGGAAACACCATATATTTT.

The V and J genes are TRBV5-1 and TRBJ1-3; 9 nucleotides agree with TRBD1. The CDR3 totals 16 residues. Germline V CDR1 and CDR2: SGHRS, YFSETQ. V lost 0 bases, J lost 3 bases, and 4 bases stayed unmatched. CDR3 nucleotides: TGCGCCAGCAGCTTGGCCGGGACAGGGTTTGGAAACACCATATATTTT. It encodes CASSLAGTGFGNTIYF. Together with reference TRBV5-1 and TRBJ1-3, the CDR3 gives the full variable domain: KAGVTQTPRYLIKTRGQQVTLSCSPISGHRSVSWYQQTPGQGLQFLFEYFSETQRNKGNFPGRFSGRQFSNSRSEMNVSTLELGDSALYLCASSLAGTGFGNTIYFGEGSWLTVV.

The rearrangement links TRBV18 to TRBJ1-1; no clear D gene. The CDR3 spans 14 residues. V dropped 0 bases and J dropped 10 bases, with 15 bases sitting between them. The germline CDR1 and CDR2 sequences are KGHSH and LQKENI. CDR3 nucleotide sequence: TGTGCCAGCTCACCACCGCTCCGGGATGCTGGAGCTTTCTTT. Translated, it gives CASSPPLRDAGAFF.

The chain combines TRBV5-8 with TRBJ2-7; D ambiguous. CDR1 and CDR2 from the germline V gene are SGHTS and YDEGEE. This CDR3 spans 13 amino acids. V was cut by 3 bases and J by 2 bases, with 9 bases left in between. The CDR3 DNA sequence: TGTGCCAGCAGCTACCCCCGGACCTACGAGCAGTACTTC. Translating it yields CASSYPRTYEQYF.

This chain joins TRBV30 and TRBJ1-4, with a weak D call TRBD1 (6 bases). Trimming took 4 bases from V and 4 from J, leaving 13 bases between them. The CDR3 totals 14 residues. From germline, CDR1 is GTSNPN and CDR2 SVGIG (reference sequence). This chain's CDR3 is CAWNRGVGNEKLFF. Written as DNA, the CDR3 is TGTGCCTGGAATAGGGGGGTTGGTAATGAAAAACTGTTTTTT.